One sample yielded the 10 T cell receptor beta chains listed below, sequenced in a study of blood T cell repertoires in COVID-19. Produced via immunoSEQ multiplex PCR; TCRdb's table is partial and in-frame only. The table shows over 100,000 clones, with approximately 89% occurring only once. Material: peripheral blood. These receptors originate from a middle-aged man with acute or convalescent COVID-19.

This chain uses TRBV27 with TRBJ2-7, with 7 bases lining up with TRBD1. The CDR3 covers 15 residues. Trimming cost V 1 base and J 3 bases; bases outside gene matches: 6. Germline lookup yields CDR1 MNHEY and CDR2 SMNVEV (reference sequence). Here the CDR3 reads CASSLFGTEYYEQYF. DNA of the CDR3: TGTGCCAGCAGTTTATTTGGGACAGAGTACTACGAGCAGTACTTC.

The chain recombines TRBV2 with TRBJ1-2, with 8 bases that match TRBD1. Germline loops: CDR1 SNHLY, CDR2 FYNNEI. With 10 bases clipped from V and 2 bases from J, the junction kept 0 bases outside the gene matches. CDR3 length: 11 residues. The CDR3 spells CATGGNYGYTF. CDR3 in DNA: TGTGCCACAGGGGGCAACTATGGCTACACCTTC.

This clone has just one count. DNA of the CDR3: TGTGCCAGCAGCTCCTTAGCGGGGGTGCAAGAGACCCAGTACTTC. Its translation: CASSSLAGVQETQYF. This chain links TRBV6-5 with TRBJ2-5; TRBD2 aligns across 9 bases. The CDR3 is made up of 15 amino acids. J was trimmed by 2 bases and V by 6 bases; bases with no gene match: 7. CDR1 and CDR2 from the germline V gene are MNHEY and SVGAGI.

The J gene is TRBJ2-2, the V gene TRBV24-1; D is unresolved. This CDR3 comprises 14 residues. V dropped 3 bases and J dropped 6 bases, with 10 bases sitting between them. From germline, CDR1 is KGHDR and CDR2 SFDVKD. In DNA, the CDR3 is TGTGCCACCAGTGATCCAGACTCCGCCGGGGAGCTGTTTTTT. Translated, it gives CATSDPDSAGELFF.

The V and J genes are TRBV30 and TRBJ1-3; D is unclear. Trimming left V 5 bases short and J 2 bases short, with 4 bases between. Looked up from germline, CDR1 is GTSNPN and CDR2 is SVGIG (reference sequence). The CDR3 sequence is 11 residues long. The CDR3 DNA reads TGTGCCTGGGCCGCTGGAAACACCATATATTTT. Its translation is CAWAAGNTIYF.

This clone showed up just once. V and J are TRBV10-1 and TRBJ1-1; tentatively, D is TRBD1 (5 bases). Germline V gene sequence: CDR1 WNHNN, CDR2 SYGVQD (reference sequence). CDR3 size: 14 residues. V lost 0 bases, J lost 5 bases, and 10 bases lay in between. CDR3 amino acids: CASSESGGLTEAFF. CDR3 sequence (DNA): TGCGCCAGCAGTGAGTCGGGGGGACTGACTGAAGCTTTCTTT.

The chain couples TRBV6-2 or TRBV6-3 to TRBJ1-5; D unclear. Germline assignment: CDR1 MNHEY and CDR2 SVGEGT. This CDR3 region has 16 residues. V lost 2 bases, J lost 2 bases, and 13 bases lay in between. For the CDR3, the DNA is TGTGCCAGCAGTTACCGTGCGTTTACTGGCAATCAGCCCCAGCATTTT. Translating it yields CASSYRAFTGNQPQHF.

The chain recombines TRBV5-3 with TRBJ1-3; the D is unclear. TRBV5-3 is an ORF, and what it does is uncertain. This CDR3 is built from 17 residues. Deletions cut 0 bases from V and 4 bases from J, with 17 bases between. The CDR3 DNA reads as TGTGCCAGAAGCTTGGTTTTTCGGTCCCGAGCGGGAAACACCATATATTTT. The encoded protein is CARSLVFRSRAGNTIYF.

This sequence joins TRBV5-1 and TRBJ1-1, with TRBD1 as a possible D gene (6 bases). Trimming took off 6 bases at V and 1 base at J, with 13 bases between the two ends. The CDR3 is made up of 14 amino acids. The germline CDR1 and CDR2 sequences are SGHRS and YFSETQ. CDR3 sequence (DNA): TGCGCCAGCACCACAGGGCAGCCGAACACTGAAGCTTTCTTT. Its protein product is CASTTGQPNTEAFF.

The CDR3 region has the DNA TGCGCCAGCAGCTTAAGACAGGGAGATAATTCACCCCTCCACTTT. Protein product: CASSLRQGDNSPLHF. The chain links TRBV5-1 to TRBJ1-6, with TRBD1 matching 7 bases. With 2 bases clipped from V and 5 bases from J, the junction kept 4 bases outside the gene matches. Germline V lookup: CDR1 SGHRS, CDR2 YFSETQ. The CDR3 runs 15 residues.